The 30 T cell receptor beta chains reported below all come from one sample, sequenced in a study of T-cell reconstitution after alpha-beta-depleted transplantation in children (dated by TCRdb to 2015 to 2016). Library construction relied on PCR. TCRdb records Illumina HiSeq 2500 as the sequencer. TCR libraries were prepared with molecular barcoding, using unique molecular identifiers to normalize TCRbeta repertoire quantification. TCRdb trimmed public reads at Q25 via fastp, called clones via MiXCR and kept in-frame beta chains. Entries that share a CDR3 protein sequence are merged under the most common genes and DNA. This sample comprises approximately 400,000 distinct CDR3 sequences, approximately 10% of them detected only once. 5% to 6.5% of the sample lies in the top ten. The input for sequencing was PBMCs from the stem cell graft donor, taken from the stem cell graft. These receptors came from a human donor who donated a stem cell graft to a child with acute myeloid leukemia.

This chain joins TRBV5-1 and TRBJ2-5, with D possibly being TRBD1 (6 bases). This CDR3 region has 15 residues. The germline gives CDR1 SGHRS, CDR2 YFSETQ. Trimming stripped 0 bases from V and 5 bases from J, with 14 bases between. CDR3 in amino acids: CASSLETGLEETQYF. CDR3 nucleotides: TGCGCCAGCAGCTTGGAAACAGGGCTGGAGGAGACCCAGTACTTC.

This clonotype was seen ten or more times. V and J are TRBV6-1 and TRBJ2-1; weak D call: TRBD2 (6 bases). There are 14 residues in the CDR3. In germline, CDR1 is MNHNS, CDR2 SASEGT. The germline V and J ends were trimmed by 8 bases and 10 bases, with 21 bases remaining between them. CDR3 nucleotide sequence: TGTGCCAGCTCCATAGGGGCTGCGGCGGGGGAGCAGTTCTTC. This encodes CASSIGAAAGEQFF.

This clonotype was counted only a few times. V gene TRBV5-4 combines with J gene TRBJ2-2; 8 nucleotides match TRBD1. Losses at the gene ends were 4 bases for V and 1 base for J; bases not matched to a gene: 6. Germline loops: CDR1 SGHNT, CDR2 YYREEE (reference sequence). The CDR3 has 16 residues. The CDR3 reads CASSPPGQVNTGELFF. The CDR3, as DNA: TGTGCCAGCAGCCCCCCGGGACAGGTGAACACCGGGGAGCTGTTTTTT.

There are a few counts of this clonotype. CDR3: CASSTPGQGWIF. The CDR3 bases are TGTGCCAGCAGCACACCGGGACAGGGTTGGATCTTT. The rearrangement uses TRBV21-1 and TRBJ1-1; the table gives TRBD1 as D, unverified against the DNA. TRBV21-1 is annotated as a pseudogene. The CDR3 sequence is 12 residues long.

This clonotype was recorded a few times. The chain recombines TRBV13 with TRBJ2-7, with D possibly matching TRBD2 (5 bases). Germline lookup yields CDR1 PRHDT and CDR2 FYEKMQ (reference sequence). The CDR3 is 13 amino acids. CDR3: CPQCGSSRYEQYF. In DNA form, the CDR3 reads TGTCCTCAGTGTGGGAGCTCGAGATACGAGCAGTACTTC. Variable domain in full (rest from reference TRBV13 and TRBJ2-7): AAGVIQSPRHLIKEKRETATLKCYPIPRHDTVYWYQQGPGQDPQFLISFYEKMQSDKGSIPDRFSAQQFSDYHSELNMSSLELGDSALYFCPQCGSSRYEQYFGPGTRLTVT.

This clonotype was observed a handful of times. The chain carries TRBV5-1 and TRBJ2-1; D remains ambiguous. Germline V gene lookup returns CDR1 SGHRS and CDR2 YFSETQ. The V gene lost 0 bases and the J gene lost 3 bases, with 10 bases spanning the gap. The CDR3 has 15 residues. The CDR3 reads CASSLGGRFYNEQFF. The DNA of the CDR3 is TGCGCCAGCAGCTTGGGTGGGCGGTTCTACAATGAGCAGTTCTTC.

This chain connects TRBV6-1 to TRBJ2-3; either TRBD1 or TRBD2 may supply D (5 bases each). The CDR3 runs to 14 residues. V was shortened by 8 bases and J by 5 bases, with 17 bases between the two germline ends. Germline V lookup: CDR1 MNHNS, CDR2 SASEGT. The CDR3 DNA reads TGTGCCAGCCCTGTACGGCCAGGGAGAGATACGCAGTATTTT. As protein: CASPVRPGRDTQYF.

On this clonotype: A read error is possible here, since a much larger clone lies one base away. CDR3 protein: CASCLDPTGYSPLHF. CDR3 nucleotide sequence: TGTGCCAGCTGCTTAGATCCAACAGGGTACTCACCCCTCCACTTT. V and J are TRBV11-2 and TRBJ1-6; tentative D call: TRBD1 (6 bases). Germline V gives CDR1 SGHAT, CDR2 FQNNGV. The length of the CDR3 is 15 residues.

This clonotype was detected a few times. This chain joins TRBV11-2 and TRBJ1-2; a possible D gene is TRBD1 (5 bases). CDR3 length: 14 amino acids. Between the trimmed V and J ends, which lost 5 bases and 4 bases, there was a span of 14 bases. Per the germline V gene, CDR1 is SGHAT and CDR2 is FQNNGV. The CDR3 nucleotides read TGTGCCAGCAGCCCCGGAGGGGCAGGCTATGGCTACACCTTC. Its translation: CASSPGGAGYGYTF.

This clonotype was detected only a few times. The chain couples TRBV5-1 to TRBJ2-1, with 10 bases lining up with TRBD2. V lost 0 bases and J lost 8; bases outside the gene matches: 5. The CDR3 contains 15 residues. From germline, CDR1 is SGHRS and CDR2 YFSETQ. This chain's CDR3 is CASSLAAGGPDEQFF. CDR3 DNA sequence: TGCGCCAGCAGCTTGGCAGCGGGGGGGCCGGATGAGCAGTTCTTC.

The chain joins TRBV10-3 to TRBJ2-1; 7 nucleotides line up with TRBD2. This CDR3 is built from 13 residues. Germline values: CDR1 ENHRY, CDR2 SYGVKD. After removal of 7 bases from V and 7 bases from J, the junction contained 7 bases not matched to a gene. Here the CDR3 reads CAITAGVGNEQFF. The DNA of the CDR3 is TGTGCCATCACGGCGGGAGTGGGTAATGAGCAGTTCTTC.

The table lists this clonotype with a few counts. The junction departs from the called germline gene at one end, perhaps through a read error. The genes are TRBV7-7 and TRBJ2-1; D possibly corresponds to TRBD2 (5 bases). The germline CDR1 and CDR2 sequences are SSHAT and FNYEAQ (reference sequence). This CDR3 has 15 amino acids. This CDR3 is CASSPGVGGLNEQFF. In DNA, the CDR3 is TGTGCTAGCAGCCCTGGGGTAGGCGGGTTGAATGAGCAGTTCTTC.

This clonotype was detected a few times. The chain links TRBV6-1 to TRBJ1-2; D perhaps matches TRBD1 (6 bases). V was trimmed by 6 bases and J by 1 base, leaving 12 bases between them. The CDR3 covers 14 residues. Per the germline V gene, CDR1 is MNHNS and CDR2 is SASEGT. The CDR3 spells CASRRTADNYGYTF. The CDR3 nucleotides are TGTGCCAGCAGAAGGACAGCAGATAACTATGGCTACACCTTC.

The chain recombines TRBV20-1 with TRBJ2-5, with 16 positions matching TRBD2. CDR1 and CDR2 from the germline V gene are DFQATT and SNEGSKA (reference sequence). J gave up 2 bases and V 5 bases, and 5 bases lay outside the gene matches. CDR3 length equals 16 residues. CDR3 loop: CSAGGTSGREQETQYF. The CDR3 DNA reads TGCAGTGCTGGGGGGACTAGCGGGAGGGAACAAGAGACCCAGTACTTC.

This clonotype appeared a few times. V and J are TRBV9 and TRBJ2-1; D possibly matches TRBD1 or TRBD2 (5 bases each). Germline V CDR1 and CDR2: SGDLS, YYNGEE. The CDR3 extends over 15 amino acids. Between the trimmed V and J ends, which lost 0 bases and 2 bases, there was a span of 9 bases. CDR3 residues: CASSVEGSPYNEQFF. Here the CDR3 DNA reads TGTGCCAGCAGCGTAGAGGGGAGCCCCTACAATGAGCAGTTCTTC.

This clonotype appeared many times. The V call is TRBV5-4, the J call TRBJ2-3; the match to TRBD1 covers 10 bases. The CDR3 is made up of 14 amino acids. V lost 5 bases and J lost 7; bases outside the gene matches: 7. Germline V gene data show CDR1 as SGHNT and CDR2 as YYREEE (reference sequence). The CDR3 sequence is CASRRQGAPHTQYF. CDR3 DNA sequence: TGTGCCAGCAGGAGACAGGGGGCGCCTCATACGCAGTATTTT.

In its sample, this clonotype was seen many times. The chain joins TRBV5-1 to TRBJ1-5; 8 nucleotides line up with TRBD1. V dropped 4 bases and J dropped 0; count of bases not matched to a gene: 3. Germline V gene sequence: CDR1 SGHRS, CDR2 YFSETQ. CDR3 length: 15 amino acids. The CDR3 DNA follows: TGCGCCAGCAGCCCGACAGGGGATAGCAATCAGCCCCAGCATTTT. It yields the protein CASSPTGDSNQPQHF.

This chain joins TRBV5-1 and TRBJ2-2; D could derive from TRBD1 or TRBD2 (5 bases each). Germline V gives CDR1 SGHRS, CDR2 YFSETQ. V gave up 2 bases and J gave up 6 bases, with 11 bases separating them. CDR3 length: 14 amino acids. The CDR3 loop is CASSFGTLAGELFF. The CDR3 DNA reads TGCGCCAGCAGCTTCGGGACGTTAGCCGGGGAGCTGTTTTTT.

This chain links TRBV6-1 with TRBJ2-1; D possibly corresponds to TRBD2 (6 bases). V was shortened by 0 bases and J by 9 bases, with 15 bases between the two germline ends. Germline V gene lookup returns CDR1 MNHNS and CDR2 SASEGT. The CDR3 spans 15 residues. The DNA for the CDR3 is TGTGCCAGCAGTGAAGCGACCGGACTACACGGTGAGCAGTTCTTC. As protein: CASSEATGLHGEQFF.

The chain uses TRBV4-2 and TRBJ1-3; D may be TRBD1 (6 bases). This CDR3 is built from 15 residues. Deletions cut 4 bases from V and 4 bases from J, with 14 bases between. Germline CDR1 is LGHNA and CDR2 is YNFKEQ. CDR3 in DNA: TGTGCCAGCAGCCCCCCCGGGGGCGCCGGAAACACCATATATTTT. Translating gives CASSPPGGAGNTIYF.

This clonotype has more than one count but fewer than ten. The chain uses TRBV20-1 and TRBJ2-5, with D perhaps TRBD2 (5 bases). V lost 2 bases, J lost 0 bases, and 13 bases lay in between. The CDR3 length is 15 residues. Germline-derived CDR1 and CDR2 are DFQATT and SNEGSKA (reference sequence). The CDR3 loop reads CSARQNSVHQETQYF. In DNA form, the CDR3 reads TGCAGTGCTAGACAGAATAGCGTCCACCAAGAGACCCAGTACTTC.

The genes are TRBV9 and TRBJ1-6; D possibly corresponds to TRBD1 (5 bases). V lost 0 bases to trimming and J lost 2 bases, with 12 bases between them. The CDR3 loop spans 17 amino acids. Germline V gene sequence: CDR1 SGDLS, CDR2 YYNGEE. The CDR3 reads CASSVEGRVTYNSPLHF. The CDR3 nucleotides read TGTGCCAGCAGCGTAGAAGGCAGGGTGACCTATAATTCACCCCTCCACTTT.

This chain's CDR3 is CASSQKTSGLQETQYF. The CDR3, as DNA: TGTGCCAGCAGCCAGAAGACTAGCGGGCTACAAGAGACCCAGTACTTC. The chain combines TRBV3-1 with TRBJ2-5, with 10 bases that match TRBD2. Germline V CDR1 and CDR2: LGHDT, YNNKEL (reference sequence). There are 16 residues in the CDR3. With V trimmed by 3 bases and J by 2 bases, 6 bases remained unmatched.

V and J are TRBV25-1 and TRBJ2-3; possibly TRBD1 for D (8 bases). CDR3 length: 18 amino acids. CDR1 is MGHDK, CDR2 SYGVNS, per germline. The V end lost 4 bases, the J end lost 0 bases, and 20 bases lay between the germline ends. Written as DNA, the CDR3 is TGTGCCAGCAGTGGGACAGGGATATCTAGCGGTAGCACAGATACGCAGTATTTT. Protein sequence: CASSGTGISSGSTDTQYF.

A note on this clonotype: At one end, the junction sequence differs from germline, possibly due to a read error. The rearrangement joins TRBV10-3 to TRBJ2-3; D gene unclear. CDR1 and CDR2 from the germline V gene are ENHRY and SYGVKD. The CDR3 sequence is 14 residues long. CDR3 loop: CAMADTRAADTHYF. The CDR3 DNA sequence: TGTGCCATGGCAGACACCCGGGCGGCAGATACGCATTATTTT.

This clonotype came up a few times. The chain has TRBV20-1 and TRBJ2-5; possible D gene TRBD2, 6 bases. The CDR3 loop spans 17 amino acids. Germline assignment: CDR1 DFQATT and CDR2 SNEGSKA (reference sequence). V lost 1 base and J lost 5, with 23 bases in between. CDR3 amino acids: CSARGPEGRKGRETQYF. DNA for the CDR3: TGCAGTGCTAGAGGGCCCGAGGGGCGTAAGGGGAGGGAGACCCAGTACTTC.

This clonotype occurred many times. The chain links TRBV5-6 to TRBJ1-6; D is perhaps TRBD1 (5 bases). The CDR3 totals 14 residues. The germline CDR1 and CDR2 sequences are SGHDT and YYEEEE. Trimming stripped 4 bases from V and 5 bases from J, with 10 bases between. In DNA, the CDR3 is TGTGCCAGCAGCACCGGGGGTAATAATTCACCCCTCCACTTT. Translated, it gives CASSTGGNNSPLHF. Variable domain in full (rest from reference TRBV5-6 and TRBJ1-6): DAGVTQSPTHLIKTRGQQVTLRCSPKSGHDTVSWYQQALGQGPQFIFQYYEEEERQRGNFPDRFSGHQFPNYSSELNVNALLLGDSALYLCASSTGGNNSPLHFGNGTRLTVT.

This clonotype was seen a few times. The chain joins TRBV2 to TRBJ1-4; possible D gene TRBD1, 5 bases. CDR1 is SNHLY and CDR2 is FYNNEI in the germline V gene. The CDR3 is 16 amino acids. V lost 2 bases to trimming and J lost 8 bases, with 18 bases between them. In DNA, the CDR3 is TGTGCCAGCAGTGAATGGGGTGGGACTTTAATCGAAAAACTGTTTTTT. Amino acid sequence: CASSEWGGTLIEKLFF.

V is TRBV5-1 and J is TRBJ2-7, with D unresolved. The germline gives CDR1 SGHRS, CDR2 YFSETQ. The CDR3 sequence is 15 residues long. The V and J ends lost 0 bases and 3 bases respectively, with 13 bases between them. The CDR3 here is CASSLGFGRLYEQYF. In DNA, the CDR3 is TGCGCCAGCAGCTTGGGGTTTGGCAGACTCTACGAGCAGTACTTC.

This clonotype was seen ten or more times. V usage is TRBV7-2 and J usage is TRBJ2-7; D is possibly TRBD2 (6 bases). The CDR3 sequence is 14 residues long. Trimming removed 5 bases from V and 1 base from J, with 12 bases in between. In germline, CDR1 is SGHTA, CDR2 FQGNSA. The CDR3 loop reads CASSQRGRSYEQYF. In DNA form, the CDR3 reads TGTGCCAGCAGCCAACGGGGGAGGTCCTACGAGCAGTACTTC.